This T cell receptor beta chain was observed in a study of vaccination effects on CD4 cells after COVID-19 (dated by TCRdb to the early 2020s). For context, the study as a whole: The ViraFEST assay stimulated PBMC with viral peptide pools and then used TCR sequencing to identify antigen-specific CD4+ T cell clonotypes by expansion. A total of approximately 9 COVID-19 convalescent patients and a few SARS-CoV-2-naive healthy vaccine recipients were included in the full study. The study compared SARS-CoV-2 spike-specific CD4+ TCR repertoires before and after mRNA vaccination in COVID-19 convalescent patients and infection-naive vaccine recipients. In the study, cultures from other donors were sequenced using the Oncomine TCR Beta short-read assay on an Illumina iSeq 100. Each participant got two doses of an mRNA SARS-CoV-2 vaccine, either BNT162b2 or mRNA-1273. Each well held over 1.5 million PBMC cultured in IMDM containing 5% human AB serum, around 9.3 IU/ml IL-2 and gentamicin, along with roughly 10 ug/ml peptides. Pre-vaccine samples were drawn from two convalescent patients 16 days and one week before the first dose, at 142 and 148 days after COVID-19 diagnosis. General conclusions and limits of the study: Marked clonal contraction was observed in both infection-induced and vaccine-induced clones at late post-vaccination timepoints, consistent with waning T cell responses. In convalescent patients, the post-vaccine spike-reactive repertoire consisted mainly of new vaccine-induced clones, largely distinct from infection-induced clones. The study was limited by a small number of convalescent patients and lacked early post-infection timepoints.

V sheds 4 bases and J sheds 5 bases, leaving 12 bases between their ends. The CDR3 covers 13 residues, taking in both the cysteine and the phenylalanine. Just the 39-base CDR3 DNA is kept, in frame starting at base 1. About this clone itself: Its antigen has not been determined. The input lacks base qualities; no much larger clone sits a single base away.

After roughly 11 days of culture, CD4+ T cells were isolated with the EasySep CD4+ T cell isolation kit. PCR-confirmed SARS-CoV-2 infection had occurred in convalescent patients between March and December 2020, before the Alpha, Beta and Delta variants emerged in the United States. Half of the culture medium was replaced with fresh IL-2-containing medium on days 3 and 7. Unless noted otherwise, every peptide stimulation condition was grown in triplicate wells. Using Ficoll-Paque Plus gradient centrifugation, PBMC were separated from whole blood and then either used fresh or cryopreserved at -140C. The QIAamp micro DNA kit was used to extract genomic DNA from the cultured CD4+ T cells. Preparation of the library involved the immunoSEQ multiplex PCR assay. DNA from the cultured, isolated CD4+ T cells was subjected to TCR beta CDR3 sequencing. Processing in the source paper ran as follows. Non-productive TCR sequences were removed and reads were trimmed to the CDR3 region, keeping CDR3s of at least 7 amino acids. Antigen-specific clonotypes were identified with the MANAFEST web app by comparing expansion in peptide wells against reference cultures. To be called positive, a clone needed expansion at FDR<0.05 compared with the reference and with all other wells, an odds ratio greater than 5, and a frequency greater than 0.1% in two replicate wells. Cross-reactive clonotypes were defined as significantly expanded in SARS-CoV-2 spike wells and in at least one common cold coronavirus spike condition. CDR3 similarity was assessed by Levenshtein distance with the stringdist R package, and unrooted trees were built with ape in R 3.6.1. TCRdb provides this immuneACCESS table in a form limited to in-frame rearrangements. Some clones are lacking; in checked studies, under half of them reflect an unresolved V gene, and why the rest are absent is not known. That table gives V, J and clone size, and the DNA gave D and trimming. The sample table shows 50,000 to 70,000 clones, and approximately 72% are seen once. Less than 25% of the sample comes from the top ten.

The sequencing used CD4+ T cells from PBMCs cultured without peptide, collected before COVID-19 vaccination. The TCR sequence derives from a human donor who had a prior SARS-CoV-2 infection. Recombination linked TRBV12-3 or TRBV12-4 to TRBJ2-7; a tentative D call is TRBD1 (6 bases match). The sequenced DNA: TGTGCCAGCAGTTGGTCAGGGGCTGACGAGCAGTACTTC. Translated, it gives CASSWSGADEQYF.